Listed below are T cell receptor beta chains from one sample, sequenced in a study of vaccination and CD4 T cells after COVID-19. For these TCRs, the target antigens are not known. TCRdb reanalysed the PCR reads using MiXCR and keeps one entry per CDR3 protein. The sample comprises about 19,000 distinct CDR3 sequences, approximately 33% of which are singletons, and 15% rests with the top ten. The source material was cultured CD4+ T cells from blood. These receptors came from a human donor with COVID-19. CDR3s include the opening cysteine and the closing phenylalanine or tryptophan. D genes are given only for firm matches. Rows give clone size only sometimes, using once, few, many, or a class for an expanded clone.

D: TRBD2
J: TRBJ2-7
V: TRBV14
size: -
CDR3: CASSRLAGGLYEQYF
DNA: TGTGCCAGCAGCCGACTAGCGGGGGGGCTATACGAGCAGTACTTC

D: -
J: TRBJ2-5
V: TRBV12-3/TRBV12-4
size: -
CDR3: CASSARQGAKETQYF
DNA: TGTGCCAGCAGCGCCCGGCAGGGTGCCAAAGAGACCCAGTACTTC

D: -
J: TRBJ1-3
V: TRBV14
size: -
CDR3: CASSLRQPRAYSGNTIYF
DNA: TGTGCCAGCAGCCTGAGACAACCGAGGGCCTACTCTGGAAACACCATATATTTT

D: -
J: TRBJ1-2
V: TRBV5-4
size: few
CDR3: CASSSPVQGSGGYTF
DNA: TGTGCCAGCAGCTCCCCGGTACAGGGTTCCGGTGGCTACACCTTC

D: TRBD1
J: TRBJ1-5
V: TRBV6-5
size: -
CDR3: CASSYSAGTGVQPQHF
DNA: TGTGCCAGCAGTTACTCCGCAGGGACAGGTGTTCAGCCCCAGCATTTT

D: -
J: TRBJ2-3
V: TRBV30
size: -
CDR3: CAWSLGGLTDTQYF
DNA: TGTGCCTGGAGTCTGGGGGGTCTGACAGATACGCAGTATTTT

D: -
J: TRBJ2-5
V: TRBV11-1
size: -
CDR3: CASSLAGGETQYF
DNA: TGTGCCAGCAGCTTAGCAGGGGGGGAGACCCAGTACTTC

D: TRBD1
J: TRBJ1-2
V: TRBV20-1
size: few
CDR3: CSAGDRDYGYTF
DNA: TGCAGTGCTGGAGACAGGGACTATGGCTACACCTTC

D: -
J: TRBJ1-5
V: TRBV6-2/TRBV6-3
size: few
CDR3: CASSYSVLSLGNQPQHF
DNA: TGTGCCAGCAGTTACTCGGTCTTGAGTTTGGGGAATCAGCCCCAGCATTTT

D: TRBD2
J: TRBJ2-1
V: TRBV12-3/TRBV12-4
size: -
CDR3: CASSGGGATYNEQFF
DNA: TGTGCCAGCTCCGGCGGGGGGGCTACCTACAATGAGCAGTTCTTC

D: TRBD2
J: TRBJ2-4
V: TRBV20-1
size: medium-sized
CDR3: CSARDRTSGGANIQYF
DNA: TGCAGTGCTAGAGATCGGACTAGCGGGGGGGCGAACATTCAGTACTTC

D: TRBD1
J: TRBJ1-2
V: TRBV10-3
size: -
CDR3: CAISESDRAGVGYTF
DNA: TGTGCCATCAGTGAGTCCGACAGGGCGGGGGTTGGCTACACCTTC

D: -
J: TRBJ2-6
V: TRBV20-1
size: -
CDR3: CSARESSGANVLTF
DNA: TGCAGTGCTAGGGAGTCCTCTGGGGCCAACGTCCTGACTTTC

D: TRBD1
J: TRBJ1-5
V: TRBV20-1
size: medium-sized
CDR3: CSAPTGVNQPQHF
DNA: TGCAGTGCCCCGACAGGGGTGAATCAGCCCCAGCATTTT

D: TRBD2
J: TRBJ2-1
V: TRBV12-3/TRBV12-4
size: -
CDR3: CASSRTSGGTNEQFF
DNA: TGTGCCAGCAGTAGGACTAGCGGGGGGACAAATGAGCAGTTCTTC

D: -
J: TRBJ1-2
V: TRBV5-4
size: -
CDR3: CASSFSRDYGYTF
DNA: TGTGCCAGCAGCTTTAGCAGGGACTATGGCTACACCTTC

D: -
J: TRBJ1-1
V: TRBV7-9
size: -
CDR3: CASSFPAAAPSNTEAFF
DNA: TGTGCCAGCAGCTTCCCGGCGGCAGCCCCATCCAACACTGAAGCTTTCTTT

D: TRBD2
J: TRBJ2-5
V: TRBV11-2
size: -
CDR3: CASSLDGTSGGGETQYF
DNA: TGTGCCAGCAGCTTAGATGGCACTAGCGGGGGGGGCGAGACCCAGTACTTC

D: -
J: TRBJ2-5
V: TRBV7-9
size: -
CDR3: CASSLGFRETQYF
DNA: TGTGCCAGCAGCTTGGGTTTTCGAGAGACCCAGTACTTC

D: -
J: TRBJ2-7
V: TRBV20-1
size: -
CDR3: CSAEAVSYEQYF
DNA: TGCAGTGCGGAGGCAGTTAGCTACGAGCAGTACTTC

D: -
J: TRBJ2-3
V: TRBV7-9
size: -
CDR3: CASSPWGGGVFPDTQYF
DNA: TGTGCCAGCAGCCCTTGGGGGGGCGGGGTCTTTCCAGATACGCAGTATTTT

D: -
J: TRBJ1-6
V: TRBV5-6
size: -
CDR3: CASSFSQGVSYNSPLHF
DNA: TGTGCCAGCAGCTTCTCACAGGGTGTTTCCTATAATTCACCCCTCCACTTT

D: TRBD2
J: TRBJ2-3
V: TRBV6-2/TRBV6-3
size: few
CDR3: CASSYLPQTLASTDTQYF
DNA: TGTGCCAGCAGTTACCTTCCACAGACACTAGCGAGCACAGATACGCAGTATTTT

D: -
J: TRBJ2-1
V: TRBV5-1
size: few
CDR3: CASSLQGQGYNEQFF
DNA: TGCGCCAGCAGCTTGCAGGGGCAGGGTTACAATGAGCAGTTCTTC

D: TRBD1
J: TRBJ2-3
V: TRBV6-1
size: -
CDR3: CASRNDRGDTDTQYF
DNA: TGTGCCAGCAGAAACGACAGGGGGGACACAGATACGCAGTATTTT

D: -
J: TRBJ2-3
V: TRBV7-2
size: few
CDR3: CASSPLGPDTQYF
DNA: TGTGCCAGCAGCCCCCTAGGGCCAGATACGCAGTATTTT

D: -
J: TRBJ2-5
V: TRBV10-2
size: -
CDR3: CASRQLQETQYF
DNA: TGCGCCAGCAGGCAACTCCAAGAGACCCAGTACTTC

D: TRBD2
J: TRBJ2-3
V: TRBV20-1
size: few
CDR3: CSARLPRGGTDTQYF
DNA: TGCAGTGCGCGACTTCCCCGGGGGGGCACAGATACGCAGTATTTT

D: -
J: TRBJ1-2
V: TRBV20-1
size: -
CDR3: CSATGTSFSNYGYTF
DNA: TGCAGTGCTACAGGGACTTCCTTTTCTAACTATGGCTACACCTTC

D: TRBD1
J: TRBJ1-1
V: TRBV12-3/TRBV12-4
size: few
CDR3: CASSRRQGTNTEAFF
DNA: TGTGCCAGCAGCCGCAGACAGGGGACGAACACTGAAGCTTTCTTT

D: -
J: TRBJ1-3
V: TRBV19
size: -
CDR3: CASSRATGSGNTIYF
DNA: TGTGCCAGTAGTAGAGCCACAGGGTCAGGAAACACCATATATTTT

D: -
J: TRBJ1-3
V: TRBV30
size: few
CDR3: CAWSKKAPDTIYF
DNA: TGTGCCTGGAGTAAAAAGGCTCCGGACACCATATATTTT

D: TRBD2
J: TRBJ2-1
V: TRBV27
size: -
CDR3: CASRFGTSGGFRNEQFF
DNA: TGTGCCAGCAGGTTTGGGACTAGCGGGGGGTTTCGGAATGAGCAGTTCTTC

D: -
J: TRBJ2-7
V: TRBV19
size: once
CDR3: CASSKGTVPYEQYF
DNA: TGTGCCAGTAGTAAAGGGACGGTCCCCTACGAGCAGTACTTC

D: -
J: TRBJ1-2
V: TRBV6-1
size: few
CDR3: CASSESREYGYTF
DNA: TGTGCCAGCAGTGAATCAAGGGAGTATGGCTACACCTTC

D: TRBD1
J: TRBJ2-6
V: TRBV20-1
size: few
CDR3: CSARDPTGAPSGANVLTF
DNA: TGCAGTGCTAGAGATCCGACAGGGGCCCCCTCTGGGGCCAACGTCCTGACTTTC

D: -
J: TRBJ2-5
V: TRBV4-1
size: few
CDR3: CASSQEPPGLLQETQYF
DNA: TGCGCCAGCAGCCAAGAACCCCCGGGCCTACTTCAAGAGACCCAGTACTTC

D: TRBD1
J: TRBJ1-1
V: TRBV7-2
size: -
CDR3: CASSPRTGGEAFF
DNA: TGTGCCAGCAGCCCCCGGACAGGGGGGGAAGCTTTCTTT

D: -
J: TRBJ1-5
V: TRBV6-1
size: -
CDR3: CASSEQGTSNQPQHF
DNA: TGTGCCAGCAGTGAACAGGGTACGAGCAATCAGCCCCAGCATTTT

D: TRBD2
J: TRBJ2-3
V: TRBV11-2
size: few
CDR3: CASSLGGVSTDTQYF
DNA: TGTGCCAGCAGCTTGGGGGGGGTTAGCACAGATACGCAGTATTTT

D: TRBD1
J: TRBJ1-4
V: TRBV5-4
size: -
CDR3: CATGEGAEEKLFF
DNA: TGTGCTACAGGGGAGGGGGCTGAAGAAAAACTGTTTTTT

D: TRBD2
J: TRBJ2-3
V: TRBV12-3/TRBV12-4
size: -
CDR3: CASSLRAGGVTDTQYF
DNA: TGTGCCAGCAGTTTACGGGCGGGGGGGGTCACAGATACGCAGTATTTT

D: -
J: TRBJ2-7
V: TRBV15
size: few
CDR3: CATSRQQGAPYF
DNA: TGTGCCACCAGCAGACAACAGGGTGCGCCGTACTTC

D: TRBD1
J: TRBJ2-7
V: TRBV19
size: few
CDR3: CASSTGTEGSKWDF
DNA: TGTGCCAGTAGTACCGGGACAGAGGGATCTAAGTGGGACTTC

D: -
J: TRBJ2-7
V: TRBV5-1
size: -
CDR3: CASSYATRTALLVEQYF
DNA: TGCGCCAGCAGCTACGCCACCCGGACAGCCCTACTTGTCGAGCAGTACTTC

D: -
J: TRBJ1-4
V: TRBV19
size: -
CDR3: CASSPERTEKLFF
DNA: TGTGCCAGTAGTCCAGAAAGGACCGAAAAACTGTTTTTT

D: TRBD2
J: TRBJ2-7
V: TRBV6-4
size: -
CDR3: CASSDSWGRGYEQYF
DNA: TGTGCCAGCAGTGACTCCTGGGGGAGGGGCTACGAGCAGTACTTC

D: TRBD2
J: TRBJ2-1
V: TRBV7-2
size: few
CDR3: CASSLDWRGGRHNEQFF
DNA: TGTGCCAGCAGCTTAGACTGGCGGGGGGGCCGTCACAATGAGCAGTTCTTC

D: -
J: TRBJ2-7
V: TRBV23-1
size: -
CDR3: CLEGNEQYF
DNA: TGTCTCGAGGGGAACGAGCAGTACTTC

D: TRBD1
J: TRBJ2-3
V: TRBV4-2
size: -
CDR3: CASSQGQGASTDTQYF
DNA: TGTGCCAGCAGCCAAGGACAGGGGGCGAGCACAGATACGCAGTATTTT